The next 23 T cell receptor beta chains were all read from a single sample in a study of blood T cell repertoires in COVID-19. Using immunoSEQ multiplex PCR, the repertoire was profiled, and TCRdb retains in-frame clones only, with some absent. The table has approximately 200,000 clones, about 88% seen once. Sequenced input: PBMCs or T cells enriched from blood (not recorded which). These receptors originate from a woman aged 25 to 39 who had been exposed to COVID-19.

The chain has TRBV6-5 and TRBJ1-4; a possible D gene is TRBD1 (5 bases). Germline-derived CDR1 and CDR2 are MNHEY and SVGAGI. This CDR3 region has 14 residues. Trimming removed 5 bases at V and 8 bases at J, with 15 bases between. In nucleotides, the CDR3 is TGTGCCAGCAGTCGTTCGGAGGGGAGGGAAAAACTGTTTTTT. Amino acids: CASSRSEGREKLFF.

This clone was detected a few times. The chain carries TRBV10-3 and TRBJ1-2; D gene ambiguous. Looked up from germline, CDR1 is ENHRY and CDR2 is SYGVKD. This CDR3 is built from 12 residues. V was trimmed by 8 bases and J by 2 bases, leaving 9 bases between them. The CDR3 loop reads CAIEAGNYGYTF. The CDR3 region has the DNA TGTGCCATCGAGGCCGGGAACTATGGCTACACCTTC.

The count of this clone is one. This chain uses TRBV6-4 with TRBJ2-1, with 9 bases fitting TRBD2. CDR1 is MRHNA, CDR2 SNTAGT, per germline. This CDR3 comprises 15 residues. The V gene end was trimmed by 4 bases and the J gene end by 3 bases; junction bases not matched to a gene: 4. Here the CDR3 DNA reads TGTGCCAGCAGTGTGGCGGGGGGGCTCTACAATGAGCAGTTCTTC. Translation gives CASSVAGGLYNEQFF.

The chain employs TRBV28 and TRBJ1-2, with 7 nucleotides matching TRBD1. The germline CDR1 and CDR2 sequences are MDHEN and SYDVKM. V gave up 7 bases and J gave up 5 bases; unmatched junction bases: 7. The CDR3 sequence is 13 residues long. The CDR3 reads CASKQQGIYGYTF. CDR3 coding DNA: TGTGCCAGCAAACAACAGGGGATATATGGCTACACCTTC.

This sequence joins TRBV19 and TRBJ2-5; TRBD1 matches 9 bases. This CDR3 comprises 15 residues. Germline V gives CDR1 LNHDA, CDR2 SQIVND (reference sequence). Losses at the gene ends were 4 bases for V and 1 base for J; bases not matched to a gene: 4. The DNA of the CDR3 is TGTGCCAGTAGTAAACAGGGGGCCCTCCAAGAGACCCAGTACTTC. This encodes CASSKQGALQETQYF.

The CDR3: CASSYRGGVAEQYF. DNA of the CDR3: TGCGCCAGCAGCTACCGGGGAGGGGTCGCCGAGCAGTACTTC. This chain joins TRBV5-1 and TRBJ2-7; 7 bases match TRBD2. This CDR3 has 14 amino acids. The V gene's germline CDR1 is SGHRS and CDR2 YFSETQ. The V and J ends lost 3 bases and 6 bases, in that order; junction bases with no gene match: 9.

V and J are TRBV27 and TRBJ2-7, with 7 bases matching TRBD2. The CDR3 loop spans 15 amino acids. From germline, CDR1 is MNHEY and CDR2 SMNVEV (reference sequence). The trim removed 0 bases at V and 4 bases at J, leaving 6 bases unmatched. CDR3 sequence (DNA): TGTGCCAGCAGTTTATCCCCACGGGGGGAATACGAGCAGTACTTC. It is translated as CASSLSPRGEYEQYF.

CDR3 nucleotides: TGTGCCAGCAGCCTATGGGGCAGCTCCTATAATTCACCCCTCCACTTT. This encodes CASSLWGSSYNSPLHF. This chain uses TRBV14 with TRBJ1-6, with D maybe TRBD1 (5 bases). Trimming cost V 4 bases and J 0 bases, with 10 bases left between them. Looked up from germline, CDR1 is SGHDN and CDR2 is FVKESK. The CDR3 covers 16 residues.

This clone was found a few times. The chain employs TRBV6-5 and TRBJ1-1; D is possibly TRBD1 (6 bases). The CDR3 has 13 amino acids. Trimming left V 8 bases short and J 4 bases short, with 14 bases between. The V gene's germline CDR1 is MNHEY and CDR2 SVGAGI. In DNA, the CDR3 is TGTGCCAGCGCTAGGGGGTATTTCACTGAAGCTTTCTTT. It codes for CASARGYFTEAFF.

This clone has a handful of counts. The chain carries TRBV21-1 and TRBJ2-7; the DNA was not compared with TRBD1, the D call given in the table. TRBV21-1 is marked as a pseudogene. The CDR3 runs 14 residues. The CDR3 DNA follows: TGTGCCAGCAGCAAAAGGGGCCTCCTCCACGAGCAGTACTTC. Protein sequence: CASSKRGLLHEQYF.

The genes are TRBV18 and TRBJ1-2; D is perhaps TRBD1 (6 bases). This CDR3 is 14 amino acids long. The V and J ends lost 3 bases and 4 bases respectively, with 12 bases between them. Germline CDR1 KGHSH, CDR2 LQKENI. CDR3: CASSPTRGSYGYTF. The CDR3 DNA reads TGTGCCAGCTCACCCACCAGGGGAAGCTATGGCTACACCTTC.

This clone is a singleton in its sample. The chain combines TRBV27 with TRBJ1-5; 8 nucleotides align to TRBD1. V lost 4 bases to trimming and J lost 4 bases; unmatched junction nucleotides: 12. This CDR3 region has 17 residues. Germline lookup yields CDR1 MNHEY and CDR2 SMNVEV (reference sequence). DNA of the CDR3: TGTGCCAGCAGTTCCAAGGGGCAGGGGGCTCGTAATCAGCCCCAGCATTTT. Residues: CASSSKGQGARNQPQHF.

This sequence joins TRBV7-2 and TRBJ2-7; tentative D call: TRBD2 (6 bases). V was pared by 1 base and J by 4 bases, with 14 bases between. The CDR3 runs 15 residues. Germline V gene data show CDR1 as SGHTA and CDR2 as FQGNSA. CDR3 residues: CASSLGQGGLYEQYF. The CDR3 DNA reads as TGTGCCAGCAGCTTAGGGCAGGGAGGTTTGTACGAGCAGTACTTC.

In its sample, this clone was seen once. The CDR3 DNA sequence: TGTGCCAGCAGTCGAGGGGACAGCCTTAACCCTAACTATGGCTACACCTTC. Translation: CASSRGDSLNPNYGYTF. The rearrangement links TRBV6-6 to TRBJ1-2; 7 bases map to TRBD1. The J segment lost 0 bases and the V segment lost 5 bases, leaving 12 bases of the junction unmatched. The germline gives CDR1 MNHNY, CDR2 SVGAGI (reference sequence). The CDR3 contains 17 residues.

This sequence joins TRBV12-3 or TRBV12-4 and TRBJ2-7; the D gene is possibly TRBD2 (6 bases). V was trimmed by 6 bases and J by 3 bases, leaving 12 bases between them. This CDR3 has 13 residues. The CDR3 spells CASSSDGSYEQYF. The CDR3 DNA follows: TGTGCCAGCAGCAGCGACGGGAGCTACGAGCAGTACTTC.

The gene calls are TRBV9 and TRBJ1-3; 8 bases are a match to TRBD1. CDR3 size: 17 residues. Trimming removed 2 bases from V and 0 bases from J; junction bases left unmatched: 7. Germline V CDR1 and CDR2: SGDLS, YYNGEE. CDR3 sequence (DNA): TGTGCCAGCAGCGTTGGGACAGGTTCGTACTCTGGAAACACCATATATTTT. Residues: CASSVGTGSYSGNTIYF.

The chain is built from TRBV6-1 and TRBJ1-4, with D perhaps matching TRBD1 (5 bases). The germline V gene has CDR1 MNHNS and CDR2 SASEGT. The CDR3 consists of 13 residues. Trimming pared 3 bases from V and 11 bases from J, leaving 13 bases between. CDR3 amino acids: CASSEQGLRKLFF. The CDR3 nucleotides are TGTGCCAGCAGTGAGCAGGGCCTACGGAAACTGTTTTTT.

The chain combines TRBV2 with TRBJ2-1, with D perhaps TRBD2 (5 bases). V was cut by 0 bases and J by 0 bases, with 18 bases left in between. CDR1 and CDR2 from the germline V gene are SNHLY and FYNNEI. The CDR3 loop spans 19 amino acids. The CDR3 region is CASSEARERAWSSYNEQFF. CDR3 DNA: TGTGCCAGCAGTGAAGCGAGGGAGCGAGCTTGGAGCTCCTACAATGAGCAGTTCTTC.

The chain combines TRBV12-1 with TRBJ1-1; the table's D call of TRBD1 was not tested on the DNA. TRBV12-1 represents a pseudogene. The CDR3 has 17 residues. Here the CDR3 DNA reads TGTGCCAGCACCTCTCTACGGACAGGGTTTTTGAGTACTGAAGCTTTCTTT. Translation gives CASTSLRTGFLSTEAFF.

The rearrangement links TRBV10-3 to TRBJ1-2; perhaps TRBD1 as D (5 bases). This CDR3 comprises 12 residues. Trimming stripped 11 bases from V and 2 bases from J, with 12 bases between. Germline V gene data show CDR1 as ENHRY and CDR2 as SYGVKD. The CDR3 nucleotides are TGTGCCTCCTCCCCAGGGAACTATGGCTACACCTTC. Protein sequence: CASSPGNYGYTF.

V gene TRBV9 combines with J gene TRBJ1-4, with 8 nucleotides matching TRBD1. This CDR3 comprises 16 residues. After removal of 4 bases from V and 7 bases from J, the junction contained 12 bases not matched to a gene. Germline V lookup: CDR1 SGDLS, CDR2 YYNGEE. CDR3 in DNA: TGTGCCAGCAGCCCTGCTGCAGGGGGCGCGGGTGAAAAACTGTTTTTT. This encodes CASSPAAGGAGEKLFF.

This chain links TRBV11-2 with TRBJ2-1; 8 nucleotides align to TRBD2. Germline trimming cut 7 bases from V and 8 bases from J; bases unmatched to any gene: 13. Germline-derived CDR1 and CDR2 are SGHAT and FQNNGV. The CDR3 is 15 amino acids. For the CDR3, the DNA is TGTGCCAGCATCCCTAAGCCCGGGGGGGCATATGAGCAGTTCTTC. The encoded protein is CASIPKPGGAYEQFF.

The chain uses TRBV5-1 and TRBJ1-1; the D gene is possibly TRBD1 (6 bases). Trimming took 7 bases from V and 4 from J, leaving 14 bases between them. Per germline, CDR1 SGHRS and CDR2 YFSETQ. CDR3 length: 13 amino acids. The CDR3 bases are TGCGCCAGCTTTAGGGGGATTGGCACTGAAGCTTTCTTT. The encoded protein is CASFRGIGTEAFF.